This TCR beta chain was captured by sequencing in a study of monozygotic twins with inflammatory bowel disease. Findings and limits, study-wide: The sharing of clonotypes with others was lower in IBD patients than in healthy twins, especially with disease activity. Twins with IBD were found to have lower TCRbeta diversity (inverse Simpson) than healthy co-twins.

The germline gives CDR1 SQVTM, CDR2 ANQGSEA. The CDR3 extends over 15 amino acids. Every single donor had a 2.5 ml blood sample drawn. The unique tags termed UMIs, each holding a 6-nucleotide sample barcode, were added by means of template switching. TCRdb re-called the 5' RACE reads and catalogs CDR3 proteins one per entry, DNA excluded. The sample includes about 210,000 distinct CDR3 sequences. As to this clonotype: The target antigen is unknown.

The sequenced material came from blood. This chain joins TRBV29-1 and TRBJ2-1; the D call of TRBD2 rests on TCRdb alone, since no DNA is present to check it. The receptor was isolated from a human donor with ulcerative colitis or Crohn's disease, or a healthy co-twin of an affected twin (not recorded which). Here the CDR3 reads CSVGPRGGLGNEQFF.